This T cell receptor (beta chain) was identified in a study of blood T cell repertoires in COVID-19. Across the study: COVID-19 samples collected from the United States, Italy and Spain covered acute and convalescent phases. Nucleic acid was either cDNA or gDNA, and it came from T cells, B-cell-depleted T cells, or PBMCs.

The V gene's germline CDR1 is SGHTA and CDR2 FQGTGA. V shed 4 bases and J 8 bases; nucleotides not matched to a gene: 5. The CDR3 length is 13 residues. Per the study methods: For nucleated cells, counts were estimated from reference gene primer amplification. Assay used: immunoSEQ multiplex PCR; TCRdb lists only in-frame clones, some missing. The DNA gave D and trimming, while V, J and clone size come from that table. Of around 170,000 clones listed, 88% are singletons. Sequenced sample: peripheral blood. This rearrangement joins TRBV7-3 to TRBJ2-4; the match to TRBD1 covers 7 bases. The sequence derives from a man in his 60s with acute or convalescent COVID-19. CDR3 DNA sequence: TGTGCCAGCAGCTCCAACCAGGGGGACATTCAGTACTTC. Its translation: CASSSNQGDIQYF.